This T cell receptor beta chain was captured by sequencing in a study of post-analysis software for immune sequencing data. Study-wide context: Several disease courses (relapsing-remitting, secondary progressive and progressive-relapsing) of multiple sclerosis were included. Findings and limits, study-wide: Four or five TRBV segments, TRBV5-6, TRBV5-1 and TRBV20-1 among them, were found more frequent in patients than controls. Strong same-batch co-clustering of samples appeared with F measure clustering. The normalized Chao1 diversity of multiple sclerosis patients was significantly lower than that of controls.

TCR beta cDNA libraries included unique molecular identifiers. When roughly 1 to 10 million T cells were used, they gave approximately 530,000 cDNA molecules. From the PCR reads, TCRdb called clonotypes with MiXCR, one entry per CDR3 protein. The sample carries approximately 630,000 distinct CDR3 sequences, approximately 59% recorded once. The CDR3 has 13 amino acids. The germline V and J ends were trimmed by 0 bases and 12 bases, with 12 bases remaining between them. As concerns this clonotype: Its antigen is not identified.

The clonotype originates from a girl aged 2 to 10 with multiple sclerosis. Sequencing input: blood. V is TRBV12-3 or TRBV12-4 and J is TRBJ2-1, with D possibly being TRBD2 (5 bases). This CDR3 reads CASSLAEARGQFF. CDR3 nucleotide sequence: TGTGCCAGCAGTTTAGCGGAGGCCCGTGGGCAGTTCTTC.